A selection of T cell receptor beta chains follows, all from one sample in a study of shared clonotypes between healthy human individuals. TCRdb's copy holds only in-frame clones and misses some; the assay was immunoSEQ multiplex PCR. The table records more than 2,000,000 clones, about 92% of them present only once. The sequenced sample was naive CD4+ T cells from PBMCs. These receptors came from a man aged 18-30 years in good health. Some clones in this sample may be carry-over from other donors' samples. Each CDR3 is given with its conserved first and last residue. Each record gives: J gene, clone size, V gene, D gene, CDR3 protein, CDR3 DNA. The D gene is left open where the match is weak. Part of the rows lack a size; the others show once, few, many or a class for expanded clones.

TRBJ1-2,-,TRBV5-5,-,CASSLESLRQVGEGYTF,TGTGCCAGCAGCTTGGAATCCCTGCGTCAAGTGGGGGAAGGCTACACCTTC
TRBJ1-2,-,TRBV5-5,-,CASSHGPAGGYGYTF,TGTGCCAGCAGCCACGGCCCGGCTGGGGGCTATGGCTACACCTTC
TRBJ1-2,-,TRBV6-6,-,CASSYLYGYTF,TGTGCCAGCAGTTACCTTTATGGCTACACCTTC
TRBJ2-1,once,TRBV7-2,TRBD2,CASSPGLAGINEQFF,TGTGCCAGCAGCCCCGGACTAGCGGGTATCAATGAGCAGTTCTTC
TRBJ1-5,-,TRBV28,-,CASIRGNQPQHF,TGTGCCAGCATCAGGGGCAATCAGCCCCAGCATTTT
TRBJ1-5,-,TRBV6-4,TRBD1,CASSRTGEQAQHF,TGTGCCAGCAGTCGGACAGGGGAGCAAGCCCAGCATTTT
TRBJ2-6,-,TRBV28,TRBD1,CASSVFFPGGSGANVLTF,TGTGCCAGCAGTGTATTTTTCCCAGGGGGCTCTGGGGCCAACGTCCTGACTTTC
TRBJ2-2,-,TRBV6-5,TRBD1,CASSSTGQLFF,TGTGCCAGCAGTTCGACAGGGCAGCTGTTTTTT
TRBJ1-2,-,TRBV19,-,CASTDRTPSGYGYTF,TGTGCCAGTACCGATCGGACACCCTCGGGCTATGGCTACACCTTC
TRBJ2-1,-,TRBV5-4,-,CASSLAASGASEQFF,TGTGCCAGCAGCTTGGCGGCTAGTGGGGCGTCGGAGCAGTTCTTC
TRBJ2-1,-,TRBV11-2,TRBD2,CASSRIAGKNNEQFF,TGTGCCAGCAGCCGTATAGCGGGAAAGAACAATGAGCAGTTCTTC
TRBJ2-1,-,TRBV20-1,-,CSATNNEQFF,TGCAGTGCAACTAACAATGAGCAGTTCTTC
TRBJ1-1,few,TRBV28,-,CASSLLGEAFF,TGTGCCAGCAGTTTACTTGGTGAAGCTTTCTTT
TRBJ1-5,-,TRBV4-3,-,CASSQDPGASNQPQHF,TGCGCCAGCAGCCAAGACCCAGGGGCGAGCAATCAGCCCCAGCATTTT
TRBJ2-7,once,TRBV28,-,CASSLSGTSYEQYF,TGTGCCAGCAGTCTCAGCGGAACCTCCTACGAGCAGTACTTC
TRBJ1-1,-,TRBV28,TRBD1,CASGDRGRTEAFF,TGTGCCAGCGGGGACAGGGGAAGAACTGAAGCTTTCTTT
TRBJ2-1,-,TRBV30,-,CAWSVNGRRGEEQFF,TGTGCCTGGAGTGTAAACGGGAGAAGGGGGGAAGAGCAGTTCTTC
TRBJ1-6,-,TRBV2,TRBD1,CASRADRGLNSPLHF,TGTGCCAGCAGGGCGGACAGGGGGCTAAATTCACCCCTCCACTTT
TRBJ2-5,-,TRBV27,-,CASSLFGETQYF,TGTGCCAGCAGTTTATTTGGAGAGACCCAGTACTTC
TRBJ2-3,-,TRBV19,TRBD1,CASRETGEVTDTQYF,TGTGCCAGTAGGGAGACAGGGGAAGTCACAGATACGCAGTATTTT
TRBJ2-2,-,TRBV28,TRBD2,CASSLSGRSTNTGELFF,TGTGCCAGCAGTCTTAGCGGGAGGTCCACTAACACCGGGGAGCTGTTTTTT
TRBJ1-1,-,TRBV6-1,TRBD1,CASRGQTNTEAFF,TGTGCCAGCAGGGGACAGACGAACACTGAAGCTTTCTTT
TRBJ1-4,-,TRBV5-1,TRBD1,CASSPYQGGGNEKLFF,TGCGCCAGCAGCCCTTACCAGGGGGGTGGGAATGAAAAACTGTTTTTT
TRBJ2-7,-,TRBV2,TRBD2,CASSTTSGRAGEQYF,TGTGCCAGCAGCACGACTAGCGGGAGAGCGGGCGAGCAGTACTTC
TRBJ2-2,-,TRBV9,TRBD2,CASSTRDYPPGELFF,TGTGCCAGCAGCACCCGGGACTACCCGCCCGGGGAGCTGTTTTTT
TRBJ2-1,-,TRBV7-2,-,CASSPQLYNEQFF,TGTGCCAGCAGCCCCCAACTCTACAATGAGCAGTTCTTC
TRBJ2-5,-,TRBV28,-,CASSGGTSDSRQETQYF,TGTGCCAGCAGTGGGGGAACTTCGGACAGCCGACAAGAGACCCAGTACTTC
TRBJ2-7,-,TRBV28,-,CASSSLSLTGNYEQYF,TGTGCCAGCAGTTCCCTCTCCCTCACGGGGAACTACGAGCAGTACTTC
TRBJ1-1,once,TRBV28,-,CASSPDPRGVAFF,TGTGCCAGCAGTCCCGACCCCCGGGGGGTGGCTTTCTTT